The present TCR beta chain was sequenced within a study of blood T cell repertoires in COVID-19. Authors' data handling: The assay estimated nucleated cells by amplifying reference gene primers. Measured with immunoSEQ multiplex PCR; TCRdb has only the in-frame clones, and not every one. For V, J and clone size, that table is used; D and trimming come from the DNA. The data hold some 150,000 clones, with about 86% observed a single time. The count of this clone is one. The CDR3 is 15 residues long. After removal of 3 bases from V and 0 bases from J, the junction contained 3 bases not matched to a gene. Germline assignment: CDR1 PRHDT and CDR2 FYEKMQ (reference sequence).

Material for sequencing was peripheral blood. J is TRBJ2-7 and V is TRBV13, with 9 bases aligning to TRBD2. The receptor's source is a woman at least 80 years old in a cohort sampled during active or convalescent COVID-19. DNA of the CDR3: TGTGCCAGCAGCTTCATAGCGGGGGACTCCTACGAGCAGTACTTC. Its protein is CASSFIAGDSYEQYF. Full variable domain (outside the CDR3, taken from reference TRBV13 and TRBJ2-7): AAGVIQSPRHLIKEKRETATLKCYPIPRHDTVYWYQQGPGQDPQFLISFYEKMQSDKGSIPDRFSAQQFSDYHSELNMSSLELGDSALYFCASSFIAGDSYEQYFGPGTRLTVT.